This T cell receptor beta chain was sequenced for a study of T cells in Graves' hyperthyroidism and ophthalmopathy. The study, taken as a whole, reports: Blood also contained most expanded thyroid clonotypes above 0.001. Ophthalmopathy cases were set apart from stable hyperthyroidism by a 13 V-J model.

The CDR3 regions of TCR beta were amplified from RNA transcripts. During a first-round RT-PCR of the TCR CDR3, the HTBI primer set was used. TCRdb reprocessed the multiplex PCR reads with MiXCR, giving one entry per CDR3 protein. Here the sample spans about half a million distinct CDR3 sequences, under 25% being singletons. Diagnoses used clinical symptoms, serum thyroxine and TRAb, thyroid ultrasound and orbital computed tomography. Germline trimming cut 5 bases from V and 3 bases from J; bases unmatched to any gene: 7. Germline loops: CDR1 SEHNR, CDR2 FQNEAQ (reference sequence). The CDR3 consists of 15 residues. As for this clonotype: Its antigen is not identified.

Source material: blood. The receptor was isolated from a woman in her seventies with Graves' ophthalmopathy. The chain joins TRBV7-9 to TRBJ2-1, with 7 bases identical to TRBD2. Here the CDR3 DNA reads TGTGCCAGCAGCCCACGGACTAGGGGCTACAATGAGCAGTTCTTC. Its translation is CASSPRTRGYNEQFF.